The T cell receptor beta chain under discussion was sequenced for a study of blood T cell repertoires in COVID-19. Study-wide context: PBMCs, B-cell-depleted T cells, or T cells were the source of the cDNA or gDNA that made up the material.

This CDR3 has 15 residues. Germline V gene sequence: CDR1 MNHNS, CDR2 SASEGT. V dropped 0 bases and J dropped 3 bases, with 12 bases sitting between them. Cohort assignment relied on participant-reported clinical history. Cohort 3 donors were reported recovered after two negative PCRs, clearance, or symptom resolution. Original handling: Nucleated cell number was recorded as an estimate derived from reference gene primer amplification. Some clones are missing from TCRdb's copy, which holds only in-frame ones; the method was immunoSEQ multiplex PCR. Clone size and V and J calls were adopted from that table, with D and trimming inferred from the DNA. The sample lists more than 300,000 clones; 87% were seen once.

The sequence was collected from a woman between 25 and 40 years old who had recovered from COVID-19. Sequences were obtained from PBMCs or T cells enriched from blood (not recorded which). The rearrangement links TRBV6-1 to TRBJ2-7; tentative D call: TRBD1 (6 bases). The CDR3: CASSEAGALSYEQYF. The CDR3, as DNA: TGTGCCAGCAGTGAAGCGGGGGCGTTAAGCTACGAGCAGTACTTC.